The 2 T cell receptor beta chains below all came from one sample that was sequenced in a study of cytomegalovirus exposure and HLA in healthy donors. The study ran its PCR with 60 Vbeta and 13 Jbeta primers. The protocol was immunoSEQ multiplex PCR, while the TCRdb copy is restricted to in-frame clones and leaves out a portion. The sample gives fewer than 120,000 clones, around 80% of which show up once; approximately 5.6% is in the top ten. Source material: PBMCs. These receptors all stem from a man younger than 40 in good health and CMV-seropositive.

This clone was found once. The chain recombines TRBV7-8 with TRBJ1-2; 8 positions agree with TRBD1. The CDR3 totals 15 residues. Germline CDR1 reads SGHVS; CDR2 reads FQNEAQ. The junction had 7 bases not matched to a gene; V was cut back by 5 bases and J by 2 bases. The CDR3 here is CASSRSGQGNYGYTF. In DNA, the CDR3 is TGTGCCAGCAGCCGTTCCGGACAGGGCAACTATGGCTACACCTTC.

The chain is built from TRBV23-1 and TRBJ1-3, with D possibly matching TRBD1 (5 bases). TRBV23-1 is sorted into the ORF group, with uncertain function. Trimming cost V 3 bases and J 5 bases, with 29 bases left between them. The CDR3 is made up of 20 amino acids. The CDR3 protein is CASSHFTRLAGTIDRNTIYF. In nucleotides, the CDR3 is TGCGCCAGCAGTCACTTCACTCGTCTCGCCGGGACTATCGATCGAAACACCATATATTTT.